This TCR beta chain emerged from a study of blood T cell repertoires in COVID-19 (dated by TCRdb to about 2020). Study-wide context: Collaborator samples came from the United States, Italy and Spain and covered acute and convalescent phases of COVID-19. The samples were drawn from the first 160 participants of the ongoing ImmuneRACE study and from over a thousand subjects provided by 6 global collaborators. The prospective study material was composed of cDNA or gDNA derived from T cells, B-cell-depleted T cells, or PBMCs. Nearly every sample came with metadata listing a de-identified subject ID, COVID-19 status, age in years and sex. HLA class I and class II types, where available, came from metadata supplied by the sample provider rather than from assay-based typing. Subjects who had been exposed to COVID-19, were actively infected with it, or had recovered from it provided the deeply sampled blood TCRbeta repertoires that made up the dataset. The repertoires were made available in a free public database intended to serve as a resource for research on the immune response to SARS-CoV-2.

Remarks on this clone: What antigen it recognizes has not been identified. No base qualities exist here, and no much larger clone lies one base off it.

V sheds 2 bases and J sheds 2 bases, leaving 6 bases between their ends. CDR1 and CDR2 are drawn from the germline V gene (reference sequence): SEHNR, FQNEAQ. The CDR3 covers 13 residues, taking in both the cysteine and the phenylalanine. This entry keeps only the CDR3 DNA: 39 bases, framed from base 1. TCRbeta CDR3 regions were amplified from genomic DNA by means of the immunoSEQ Assay, a bias-controlled multiplex PCR. Turning to the authors' computational methods: Nucleated cell counts per sample were estimated from amplification of reference gene primers within the assay. Sequence reads were collapsed and filtered to measure the absolute abundance of every unique TCRbeta CDR3 rearrangement. Productive Simpson clonality was computed per sample as the square root of Simpson's diversity index over productive rearrangements. Imported from immuneACCESS, the table was reduced by TCRdb to in-frame sequences with V and J called. These copies leave out some clones; in studies compared against another copy, an unresolved V gene accounts for under half, and the cause of the remainder is not known. The DNA was the basis for D and trimming; V, J and clone size are from that table. Present in this sample are about 27,000 clones, roughly 83% of which were seen just once. 25% of the sample comes from the top ten.

Whole blood was collected in K2EDTA tubes by collaborating institutions according to the institutions' own protocols. For TCRbeta analysis, collaborators shipped samples as frozen whole blood, isolated PBMCs, or DNA extracted from either of those sample types. The study at large found these results: Clinical and demographic metadata were provided uncurated, with the amount varying by source and participant.

The rearrangement combines TRBV7-9 with TRBJ1-2, with TRBD1 perhaps the D gene, on 5 matching bases. The specimen was peripheral blood. The clonotype was recovered from a man between 65 and 85 years old with active COVID-19. In nucleotide form, the sequence is TGTGCCAGCAGCTTAAGACAGAACTATGGCTACACCTTC. Its translation reads: CASSLRQNYGYTF. The entire variable domain, with the stretches around the CDR3 drawn from the reference TRBV7-9 and TRBJ1-2 proteins, is DTGVSQNPRHKITKRGQNVTFRCDPISEHNRLYWYRQTLGQGPEFLTYFQNEAQLEKSRLLSDRFSAERPKGSFSTLEIQRTEQGDSAMYLCASSLRQNYGYTFGSGTRLTVV.